This entry describes one T cell receptor (beta chain). Its cognate antigen is unknown. This record comes from a study of cytomegalovirus exposure and HLA in healthy donors. General study results and limits: According to the study, roughly 160 TCR beta chains were cytomegalovirus-associated. Subsequent analysis found a tendency for first-cohort TCR clusters to co-occur within the roughly 130 validation repertoires.

The donors were part of the validation cohort of over a hundred subjects. That cohort was separate from the first cohort, which comprised 500 to 700 subjects. The CDR3 is 14 residues long. The junction had 7 bases not matched to a gene; V was cut back by 6 bases and J by 8 bases. Per germline, CDR1 MNHEY and CDR2 SMNVEV (reference sequence). TCRdb's copy holds only in-frame clones and misses some; the assay was immunoSEQ multiplex PCR. The data contain some 45,000 clones, roughly 94% of them singletons. This sequence joins TRBV27 and TRBJ1-4, with TRBD1 identical over 9 bases. This clonotype originated in a young woman in good health and CMV-seropositive. The source material was PBMCs. CDR3 sequence reads: CASSRQGVREKLFF. The CDR3 DNA sequence: TGTGCCAGCAGCCGACAGGGGGTAAGGGAAAAACTGTTTTTT.